Below are 24 T cell receptor beta chains sequenced from a single sample in a study of T cell responses to AZD1222 COVID-19 vaccine. Sequenced by immunoSEQ multiplex PCR; TCRdb stores in-frame clones only, minus some. The sample has some 100,000 clones, less than 90% seen once. The sequences come from peripheral blood, collected on day 0 of AZD1222 vaccination. The receptor source for this set is an adult in good health.

This chain's CDR3 is CASRRSGSGANVLTF. The CDR3 DNA reads as TGTGCCAGCAGGAGGAGTGGCTCTGGGGCCAACGTCCTGACTTTC. The V call is TRBV9, the J call TRBJ2-6; D remains unclear. The V gene lost 5 bases and the J gene lost 0 bases, with 9 bases spanning the gap. CDR1 SGDLS and CDR2 YYNGEE come from the germline V gene. The CDR3 has 15 amino acids.

The chain has TRBV6-5 and TRBJ2-1; tentatively, D is TRBD1 or TRBD2 (5 bases each). Germline-derived CDR1 and CDR2 are MNHEY and SVGAGI. The CDR3 consists of 12 residues. V was trimmed by 6 bases and J by 9 bases, leaving 12 bases between them. CDR3 sequence (DNA): TGTGCCAGCAGCTGGGGACGCGGTGAGCAGTTCTTC. Translated: CASSWGRGEQFF.

Comment on this clone: At one boundary the junction diverges from the germline segment, which might be a read error. J is TRBJ1-4 and V is TRBV28; 7 nucleotides match TRBD1. Germline CDR1 MDHEN, CDR2 SYDVKM. CDR3 length: 14 amino acids. The CDR3 region is CASSPGQTSEKLFF. CDR3 sequence (DNA): TGTGCCAGCTCTCCGGGACAGACTAGTGAAAAACTGTTTTTT.

This clone has only a few counts. The CDR3 coding sequence is TGTGCCAGCTCACGAACGACTACAGGAGCAGCAACTAATGAAAAACTGTTTTTT. Its translation: CASSRTTTGAATNEKLFF. The rearrangement joins TRBV18 to TRBJ1-4, with D possibly being TRBD1 (5 bases). This CDR3 comprises 18 residues. The V end lost 4 bases, the J end lost 0 bases, and 18 bases lay between the germline ends. Germline V gene sequence: CDR1 KGHSH, CDR2 LQKENI.

This clone was counted once. This chain connects TRBV27 to TRBJ2-3; TRBD2 aligns across 7 bases. Germline loops: CDR1 MNHEY, CDR2 SMNVEV (reference sequence). Losses at the gene ends were 2 bases for V and 1 base for J; bases not matched to a gene: 0. The CDR3 is 14 residues long. CDR3 amino acids: CASSLAGGTDTQYF. The CDR3, as DNA: TGTGCCAGCAGTTTAGCGGGGGGCACAGATACGCAGTATTTT.

This chain uses TRBV7-2 with TRBJ2-5, with 7 bases fitting TRBD1. Germline trimming cut 5 bases from V and 10 bases from J; bases unmatched to any gene: 10. This CDR3 has 13 residues. CDR1 is SGHTA and CDR2 is FQGNSA in the germline V gene. The CDR3 DNA is TGTGCCAGCAGCCCCGGACAGGCGGTCATCCAGTACTTC. Translation gives CASSPGQAVIQYF.

This clone has just a few counts. This chain connects TRBV5-1 to TRBJ1-1, with D uncertain. Germline V gene sequence: CDR1 SGHRS, CDR2 YFSETQ. There are 14 residues in the CDR3. Trimming took 4 bases from V and 4 from J, leaving 14 bases between them. The CDR3 region has the DNA TGCGCCAGCAGCGGCCACATCGACCCCACTGAAGCTTTCTTT. Residues: CASSGHIDPTEAFF.

This chain links TRBV2 with TRBJ2-4; D may be TRBD1 or TRBD2 (6 bases each). Per the germline V gene, CDR1 is SNHLY and CDR2 is FYNNEI. This CDR3 contains 12 residues. V lost 11 bases and J lost 5, with 13 bases in between. CDR3 protein: CAGNRGENIQYF. The CDR3 DNA reads as TGTGCCGGAAATAGGGGGGAAAACATTCAGTACTTC.

The CDR3 loop reads CASSLATSGVRYEQYF. The CDR3 DNA reads TGTGCCAGCAGCTTGGCGACTAGCGGGGTTCGGTACGAGCAGTACTTC. This chain connects TRBV5-5 to TRBJ2-7, with 11 bases that match TRBD2. With V trimmed by 0 bases and J by 4 bases, 6 bases remained unmatched. The CDR3 has 16 amino acids. Per the germline V gene, CDR1 is SGHKS and CDR2 is YYEKEE (reference sequence).

The chain carries TRBV15 and TRBJ1-5; 7 nucleotides match TRBD1. J lost 6 bases, V lost 1 base, and 3 bases had no gene match. The CDR3 length is 14 residues. CDR1 is LNHNV and CDR2 is YYDKDF in the germline V gene (reference sequence). CDR3 residues: CATSRGGGGQPQHF. The CDR3 DNA sequence: TGTGCCACCAGCAGAGGAGGGGGCGGTCAGCCCCAGCATTTT.

The chain is built from TRBV7-2 and TRBJ2-3; D remains unclear. This CDR3 has 12 residues. The germline CDR1 and CDR2 sequences are SGHTA and FQGNSA. Trimming removed 5 bases at V and 2 bases at J, with 5 bases between. The CDR3 sequence is CASSPNTDTQYF. DNA for the CDR3: TGTGCCAGCAGCCCCAACACAGATACGCAGTATTTT.

Only one count was recorded for this clone. The chain employs TRBV5-6 and TRBJ2-5; TRBD2 aligns across 12 bases. This CDR3 spans 15 amino acids. Trimming took 5 bases from V and 6 from J; bases not matched to a gene: 8. Germline assignment: CDR1 SGHDT and CDR2 YYEEEE. The CDR3 DNA reads TGTGCCAGCAGTAGGCTAGCGGGAGGGACCCAGACCCAGTACTTC. Residues: CASSRLAGGTQTQYF. Looking up the rest from reference TRBV5-6 and TRBJ2-5 gives the full variable domain: DAGVTQSPTHLIKTRGQQVTLRCSPKSGHDTVSWYQQALGQGPQFIFQYYEEEERQRGNFPDRFSGHQFPNYSSELNVNALLLGDSALYLCASSRLAGGTQTQYFGPGTRLLVL.

The gene calls are TRBV19 and TRBJ1-6; TRBD1 might be the D (6 bases). Between the trimmed V and J ends, which lost 4 bases and 6 bases, there was a span of 7 bases. Per the germline V gene, CDR1 is LNHDA and CDR2 is SQIVND (reference sequence). The CDR3 extends over 13 amino acids. This chain's CDR3 is CASSTDSNSPLHF. The DNA of the CDR3 is TGTGCCAGTAGTACGGACAGTAATTCACCCCTCCACTTT.

V gene TRBV14 combines with J gene TRBJ1-1, with D possibly matching TRBD1 (5 bases). Germline V gene lookup returns CDR1 SGHDN and CDR2 FVKESK. This CDR3 spans 13 amino acids. V was shortened by 2 bases and J by 11 bases, with 15 bases between the two germline ends. Here the CDR3 DNA reads TGTGCCAGCAGCCAATACGGGGCGCGCGGGGCTTTCTTT. It codes for CASSQYGARGAFF. Complete variable domain (other parts from reference TRBV14 and TRBJ1-1): EAGVTQFPSHSVIEKGQTVTLRCDPISGHDNLYWYRRVMGKEIKFLLHFVKESKQDESGMPNNRFLAERTGGTYSTLKVQPAELEDSGVYFCASSQYGARGAFFGQGTRLTVV.

This chain joins TRBV3-1 (or the pseudogene TRBV3-2) and TRBJ2-2, with 8 nucleotides matching TRBD2. The CDR3 contains 16 residues. CDR1 is LGHDT and CDR2 is YNNKEL in the germline V gene (reference sequence). V was pared by 4 bases and J by 4 bases, with 8 bases of the junction left unmatched. CDR3 residues: CASSPVSGGLTGELFF. CDR3 nucleotide sequence: TGTGCCAGCAGCCCTGTCAGCGGGGGCCTCACCGGGGAGCTGTTTTTT.

V is TRBV18 and J is TRBJ2-5; 7 nucleotides match TRBD1. Germline V gene sequence: CDR1 KGHSH, CDR2 LQKENI. V shed 2 bases and J 5 bases; nucleotides not matched to a gene: 8. CDR3 length equals 15 residues. CDR3 protein: CASSPRQGRRETQYF. The CDR3 DNA is TGTGCCAGCTCACCAAGACAGGGAAGGAGGGAGACCCAGTACTTC.

In its sample, this clone was seen once. The CDR3 nucleotides are TGTGCCAGTACCCGGGCCTCCTCCGGAGATACGCAGTATTTT. Its translation is CASTRASSGDTQYF. This chain connects TRBV19 to TRBJ2-3; D is unclear. Per the germline V gene, CDR1 is LNHDA and CDR2 is SQIVND (reference sequence). V was shortened by 7 bases and J by 5 bases, with 16 bases between the two germline ends. The CDR3 covers 14 residues. Full variable domain (remainder filled in from reference TRBV19 and TRBJ2-3): DGGITQSPKYLFRKEGQNVTLSCEQNLNHDAMYWYRQDPGQGLRLIYYSQIVNDFQKGDIAEGYSVSREKKESFPLTVTSAQKNPTAFYLCASTRASSGDTQYFGPGTRLTVL.

This clone was seen only once. The chain joins TRBV4-1 to TRBJ1-1; the D is unclear. V was trimmed by 4 bases and J by 2 bases, leaving 14 bases between them. Looked up from germline, CDR1 is MGHRA and CDR2 is YSYEKL. The CDR3 contains 15 residues. The CDR3 here is CASSLQDVGNTEAFF. In nucleotides, the CDR3 is TGCGCCAGCAGCCTACAAGATGTCGGAAACACTGAAGCTTTCTTT.

This chain links TRBV6-5 with TRBJ2-1, with a tentative D call TRBD2 (5 bases). The CDR3 runs to 14 residues. V lost 6 bases and J 7 bases, leaving 16 bases between the germline ends. Germline CDR1 MNHEY, CDR2 SVGAGI. The CDR3 region is CASRIAGVENEQFF. CDR3 bases: TGTGCCAGCAGGATTGCGGGTGTCGAAAATGAGCAGTTCTTC.

The chain is built from TRBV7-7 and TRBJ1-4, with D possibly being TRBD1 (5 bases). The length of the CDR3 is 14 residues. Germline-derived CDR1 and CDR2 are SSHAT and FNYEAQ (reference sequence). The CDR3 sequence: CASSQGLTNEKLFF. In DNA form, the CDR3 reads TGTGCTAGCTCCCAGGGACTGACTAATGAAAAACTGTTTTTT. The full variable domain, its missing parts supplied by reference TRBV7-7 and TRBJ1-4, is GAGVSQSPRYKVTKRGQDVTLRCDPISSHATLYWYQQALGQGPEFLTYFNYEAQPDKSGLPSDRFSAERPEGSISTLTIQRTEQRDSAMYRCASSQGLTNEKLFFGSGTQLSVL.

The rearrangement joins TRBV19 to TRBJ2-1, with 9 positions matching TRBD2. CDR3 length: 15 amino acids. CDR1 is LNHDA, CDR2 SQIVND, per germline (reference sequence). V lost 7 bases to trimming and J lost 9 bases; unmatched junction nucleotides: 13. The CDR3 nucleotides are TGTGCCAGTATCGGTAGTAGCGGGAGCTCCGGTGAGCAGTTCTTC. This encodes CASIGSSGSSGEQFF. Full variable domain (remainder filled in from reference TRBV19 and TRBJ2-1): DGGITQSPKYLFRKEGQNVTLSCEQNLNHDAMYWYRQDPGQGLRLIYYSQIVNDFQKGDIAEGYSVSREKKESFPLTVTSAQKNPTAFYLCASIGSSGSSGEQFFGPGTRLTVL.

Judged by abundance, this clone is medium-sized. The CDR3 spells CASSLRDFPHEQYF. For the CDR3, the DNA is TGTGCCAGCAGCCTCCGGGACTTCCCCCACGAGCAGTACTTC. J is TRBJ2-7 and V is TRBV11-3, with a tentative D call TRBD2 (6 bases). V was trimmed by 5 bases and J by 5 bases, leaving 16 bases between them. This CDR3 has 14 residues. Per germline, CDR1 SGHNT and CDR2 YENEEA.

CDR3 bases: TGTGCCAGCAGCCCCGGGCGAGCAGATACGCAGTATTTT. This encodes CASSPGRADTQYF. The chain combines TRBV3-1 (or the pseudogene TRBV3-2) with TRBJ2-3; D is ambiguous. V was trimmed by 4 bases and J by 4 bases, leaving 9 bases between them. The CDR3 has 13 amino acids. Per germline, CDR1 LGHDT and CDR2 YNNKEL (reference sequence).

This clone was seen more than once but under ten times. This sequence joins TRBV28 and TRBJ2-5; 13 nucleotides agree with TRBD2. This CDR3 region has 16 residues. The junction had 8 bases not matched to a gene; V was cut back by 6 bases and J by 4 bases. From germline, CDR1 is MDHEN and CDR2 SYDVKM. In DNA, the CDR3 is TGTGCCAGCAGGACCAGGACTAGCGGGAGACCAGAGACCCAGTACTTC. Its translation is CASRTRTSGRPETQYF.